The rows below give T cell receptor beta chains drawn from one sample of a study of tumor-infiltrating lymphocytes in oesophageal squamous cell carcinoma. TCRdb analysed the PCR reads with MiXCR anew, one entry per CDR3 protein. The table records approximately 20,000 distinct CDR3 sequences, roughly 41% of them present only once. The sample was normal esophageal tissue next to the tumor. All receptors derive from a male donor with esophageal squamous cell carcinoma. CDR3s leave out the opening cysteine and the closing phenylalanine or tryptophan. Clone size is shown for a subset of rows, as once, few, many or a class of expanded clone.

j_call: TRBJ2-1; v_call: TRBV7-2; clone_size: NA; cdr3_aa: ASSLESGKNEQF
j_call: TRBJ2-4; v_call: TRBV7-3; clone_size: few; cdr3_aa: ASSLTSQGYNEQY
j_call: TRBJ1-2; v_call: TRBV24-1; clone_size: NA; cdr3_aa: ATKSRDGYGYT
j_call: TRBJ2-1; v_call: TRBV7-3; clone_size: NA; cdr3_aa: ASSLEEGASYNEQF
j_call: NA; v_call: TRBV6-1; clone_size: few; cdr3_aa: ASNRANEQF
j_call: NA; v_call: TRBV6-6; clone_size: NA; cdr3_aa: ASSYSIWGTQY
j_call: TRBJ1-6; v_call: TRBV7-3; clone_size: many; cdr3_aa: ASSKTGGAGSPLH
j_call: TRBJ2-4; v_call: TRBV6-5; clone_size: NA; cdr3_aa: ASSSTGGSSQY
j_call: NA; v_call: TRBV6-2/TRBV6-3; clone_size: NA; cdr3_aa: ASSWNLGYEQY
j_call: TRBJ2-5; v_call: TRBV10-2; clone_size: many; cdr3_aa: ASSFQGAGETQY
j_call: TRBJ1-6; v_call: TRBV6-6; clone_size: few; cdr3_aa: ASSFGQHNSPLH
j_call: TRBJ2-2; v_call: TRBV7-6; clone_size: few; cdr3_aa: ASATRRENTGELF
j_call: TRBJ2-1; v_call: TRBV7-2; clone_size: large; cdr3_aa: ASSLGGREQF
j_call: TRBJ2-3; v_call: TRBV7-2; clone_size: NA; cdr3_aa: ASRHGTSGRDTQY
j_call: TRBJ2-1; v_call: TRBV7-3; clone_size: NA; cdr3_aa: ASSLNYGNEQF
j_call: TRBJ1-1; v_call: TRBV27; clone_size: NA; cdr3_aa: ASTSRNTEAF
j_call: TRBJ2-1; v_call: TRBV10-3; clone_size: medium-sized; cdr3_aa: AISVTSRDTFHEQF
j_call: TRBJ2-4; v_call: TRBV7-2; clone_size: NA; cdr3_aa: ASSLPPGQLAKNIQY
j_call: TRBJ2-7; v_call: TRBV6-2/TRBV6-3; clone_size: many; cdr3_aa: ASSYNRGLEQY
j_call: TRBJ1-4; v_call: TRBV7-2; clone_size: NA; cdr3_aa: ASSRGQFNEKLF
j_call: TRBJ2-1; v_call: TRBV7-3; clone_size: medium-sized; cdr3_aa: ASSLNPGPYNEQF
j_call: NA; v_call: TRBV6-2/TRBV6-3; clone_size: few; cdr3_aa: ASSYSASGGAKQF
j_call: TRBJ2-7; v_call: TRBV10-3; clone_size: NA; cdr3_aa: AISDQRSEQY
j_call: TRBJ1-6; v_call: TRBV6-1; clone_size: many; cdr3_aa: ASCRALGADNSPLH
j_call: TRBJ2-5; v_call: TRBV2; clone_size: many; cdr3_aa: ASSWTPVGETQY
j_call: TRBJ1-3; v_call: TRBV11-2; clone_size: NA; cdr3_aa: ASSLAGGTIY